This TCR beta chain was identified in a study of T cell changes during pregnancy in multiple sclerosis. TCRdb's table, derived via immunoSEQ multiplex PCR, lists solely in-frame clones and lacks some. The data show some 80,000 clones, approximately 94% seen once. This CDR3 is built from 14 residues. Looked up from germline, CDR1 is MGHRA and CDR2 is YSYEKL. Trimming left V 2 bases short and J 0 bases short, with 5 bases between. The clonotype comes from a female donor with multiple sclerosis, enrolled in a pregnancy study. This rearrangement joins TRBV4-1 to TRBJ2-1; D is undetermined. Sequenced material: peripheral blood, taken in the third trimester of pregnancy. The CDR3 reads CASSQPGSYNEQFF. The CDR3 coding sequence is TGCGCCAGCAGCCAACCCGGCTCCTACAATGAGCAGTTCTTC.